Listed below are T cell receptor beta chains from one sample, sequenced in a study of blood T cell repertoires in COVID-19. Sequencing used immunoSEQ multiplex PCR; TCRdb keeps in-frame clones, though not all of them. The data show 100,000 or so clones, roughly 86% seen once. The sample was peripheral blood. All receptors derive from a woman aged 25 to 39 with acute or convalescent COVID-19. Both conserved end residues are part of each CDR3. A D gene is named only where the DNA matches it firmly. Rows give clone size only sometimes, using once, few, many, or a class for an expanded clone.

abundance	v_gene	j_gene	d_gene	CDR3aa	CDR3nt
NA	TRBV7-9	TRBJ2-3	NA	CASSGLILAGLHTDTQYF	TGTGCCAGCAGCGGCCTAATATTGGCGGGGCTGCACACAGATACGCAGTATTTT
NA	TRBV18	TRBJ1-4	NA	CASSPNGPTNEKLFF	TGTGCCAGCTCTCCCAACGGTCCAACTAATGAAAAACTGTTTTTT
NA	TRBV28	TRBJ2-5	NA	CASSLGGWETQYF	TGTGCCAGCAGTTTAGGGGGCTGGGAGACCCAGTACTTC
NA	TRBV6-1	TRBJ2-1	TRBD1	CASSEYPGTGRGNEQFF	TGTGCCAGCAGTGAATATCCGGGGACAGGGAGAGGCAATGAGCAGTTCTTC
NA	TRBV24-1	TRBJ1-1	NA	CATRKEHSTEAFF	TGTGCCACCCGTAAAGAGCACTCTACTGAAGCTTTCTTT
NA	TRBV15	TRBJ1-5	TRBD1	CATSRDDGDRLRQPQHF	TGTGCCACCAGCAGAGATGATGGGGACAGGCTGAGGCAGCCCCAGCATTTT
NA	TRBV6-1	TRBJ1-3	NA	CASSVVTGVAGNTIYF	TGTGCCAGCAGTGTAGTGACAGGAGTGGCTGGAAACACCATATATTTT
NA	TRBV5-1	TRBJ2-1	TRBD2	CASSSGTSGAYNEQFF	TGCGCCAGCAGCTCCGGGACTAGCGGAGCCTACAATGAGCAGTTCTTC
once	TRBV28	TRBJ2-5	TRBD2	CASSRRTSGVETQYF	TGTGCCAGCAGCCGACGGACTAGCGGGGTGGAGACCCAGTACTTC
NA	TRBV6-5	TRBJ2-3	NA	CASSYSKLRDTQYF	TGTGCCAGCAGTTACTCGAAGTTGAGAGATACGCAGTATTTT
NA	TRBV5-4	TRBJ2-2	NA	CASSSPGAQAGELFF	TGTGCCAGCAGCTCCCCTGGGGCCCAGGCCGGGGAGCTGTTTTTT
NA	TRBV4-1	TRBJ2-4	NA	CASSQVAEVGTGPNIQYF	TGCGCCAGCAGCCAAGTGGCGGAAGTTGGTACAGGCCCAAACATTCAGTACTTC
NA	TRBV27	TRBJ1-1	TRBD1	CASSGGTELKAFF	TGTGCCAGCAGTGGGGGGACAGAACTTAAAGCTTTCTTT
NA	TRBV2	TRBJ2-3	TRBD2	CASSGELLAGASDTQYF	TGTGCCAGCAGTGGCGAGTTACTAGCGGGGGCCTCAGATACGCAGTATTTT
NA	TRBV6-1	TRBJ1-4	NA	CASSEAIGARTEKLFF	TGTGCCAGCAGTGAAGCGATAGGGGCGCGGACGGAAAAACTGTTTTTT
NA	TRBV6-1	TRBJ2-2	NA	CASSGLGAANTGELFF	TGTGCCAGCAGTGGGTTGGGGGCAGCGAACACCGGGGAGCTGTTTTTT
NA	TRBV5-1	TRBJ2-1	TRBD1	CASSVPSGTGAMGYYNEQFF	TGCGCCAGCAGCGTCCCTTCCGGGACAGGGGCGATGGGGTACTACAATGAGCAGTTCTTC
NA	TRBV12-3/TRBV12-4	TRBJ1-1	NA	CASINRGGRAFF	TGTGCCAGCATCAATAGGGGGGGGCGAGCTTTCTTT
NA	TRBV30	TRBJ2-3	TRBD2	CAWSVKTSQDTQYF	TGTGCCTGGAGTGTCAAGACTAGCCAAGATACGCAGTATTTT
once	TRBV7-6	TRBJ2-1	NA	CASSFGVTNEQFF	TGTGCCAGCAGCTTTGGAGTTACCAATGAGCAGTTCTTC
NA	TRBV5-1	TRBJ2-1	TRBD1	CASSRGTGLNEQFF	TGCGCCAGCAGCCGGGGGACAGGTTTGAATGAGCAGTTCTTC
NA	TRBV7-9	TRBJ2-7	NA	CASSRVSYEQYF	TGTGCCAGCAGCCGGGTGTCGTACGAGCAGTACTTC
NA	TRBV19	TRBJ1-6	TRBD1	CASSPSGQGVSPLHF	TGTGCCAGTAGTCCCTCCGGACAGGGAGTTTCACCCCTCCACTTT
once	TRBV28	TRBJ1-3	TRBD1	CASRTGTGAGNTIYF	TGTGCCAGCAGGACCGGGACAGGGGCTGGAAACACCATATATTTT